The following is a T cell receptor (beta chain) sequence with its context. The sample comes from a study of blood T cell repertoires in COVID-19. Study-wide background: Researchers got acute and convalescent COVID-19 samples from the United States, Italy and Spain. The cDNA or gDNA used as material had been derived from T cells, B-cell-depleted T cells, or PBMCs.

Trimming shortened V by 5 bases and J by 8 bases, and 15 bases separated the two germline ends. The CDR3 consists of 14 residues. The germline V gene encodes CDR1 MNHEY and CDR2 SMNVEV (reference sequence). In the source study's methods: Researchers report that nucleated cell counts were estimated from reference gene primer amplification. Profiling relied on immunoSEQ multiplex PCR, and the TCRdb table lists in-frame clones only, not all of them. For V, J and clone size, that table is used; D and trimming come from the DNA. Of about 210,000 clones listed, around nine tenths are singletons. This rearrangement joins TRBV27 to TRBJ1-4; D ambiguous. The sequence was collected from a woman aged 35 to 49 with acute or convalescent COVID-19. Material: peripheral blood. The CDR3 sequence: CASSPRGGLEKLFF. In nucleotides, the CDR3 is TGTGCCAGCAGTCCTCGGGGAGGGCTAGAAAAACTGTTTTTT. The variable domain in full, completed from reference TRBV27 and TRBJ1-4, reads EAQVTQNPRYLITVTGKKLTVTCSQNMNHEYMSWYRQDPGLGLRQIYYSMNVEVTDKGDVPEGYKVSRKEKRNFPLILESPSPNQTSLYFCASSPRGGLEKLFFGSGTQLSVL.